The TCR beta chain under discussion was sequenced for a study of regulatory T cells in long-lasting Graves disease. As to time point: persistent/refractory GD, antithyroid drugs over 5 years with positive TRAb. The TCR library was prepared using RNA isolated from PBMCs. CDR1 and CDR2 (germline): SQVTM, ANQGSEA. V dropped 4 bases and J dropped 2 bases, with 14 bases sitting between them. CDR3 length: 14 residues. To make TCR beta libraries, researchers used iRepertoire HTBI primers and Arm-PCR of CDR3 regions. Via MiXCR, TCRdb re-called the multiplex PCR reads, giving one row per CDR3 protein. Of 700,000 or so distinct CDR3 sequences listed, 25% to 35% were seen once; the top ten hold around 42%.

The sequence came from a female donor with Graves disease. The V gene is TRBV29-1, the J gene TRBJ2-5; D possibly corresponds to TRBD2 (5 bases). The sample in question was peripheral blood mononuclear cells (PBMCs), obtained when the disease was refractory, from a patient treated with antithyroid drugs. The CDR3 DNA sequence: TGCAGCGTTGTATTGGGGAGCGATCAAGAGACCCAGTACTTC. Translated: CSVVLGSDQETQYF.